This TCR beta chain appears in the sequencing data of a study of blood T cell repertoires in COVID-19. Generated by immunoSEQ multiplex PCR, the TCRdb table keeps only in-frame clones and is missing some. In the table there are about 270,000 clones, around 90% of which are singletons. This CDR3 region has 16 residues. V usage is TRBV21-1 and J usage is TRBJ2-7; the table's D call of TRBD2 was not tested on the DNA. TRBV21-1 is classified as a pseudogene. Material for sequencing was PBMCs or T cells enriched from blood (not recorded which). The TCR was taken from a man aged 40-49 years who had been exposed to COVID-19. DNA for the CDR3: TGTGCCAGCAGCAAAGGGGTCTGGGACTCTGTGTACGAGCAGTACTTC. Translating gives CASSKGVWDSVYEQYF.